This TCR beta chain was recovered during a study of chemoradiotherapy in HPV16-positive cancers. For the study at large: A couple of HPV16-positive patients' cells yielded candidate HPV-specific clones and common motifs. Study-wide results and caveats: During treatment, candidate HPV-specific clones and E7-related motifs expanded in tumor.

In its sample, this clone was seen a few times. Its specificity is unknown. Trimming took off 0 bases at V and 8 bases at J, with 13 bases between the two ends. This CDR3 has 14 residues. In germline, CDR1 is MNHEY, CDR2 SMNVEV (reference sequence). The table came from immunoSEQ multiplex PCR; TCRdb's copy has only in-frame clones and leaves some out. This table holds 30,000 to 40,000 clones, roughly 75% found once. The V call is TRBV27, the J call TRBJ1-2, with D tentatively TRBD1 (6 bases). This specimen consisted of blood, obtained from a patient who underwent chemoradiotherapy. This TCR derives from a human donor with HPV-associated anogenital cancer. CDR3 nucleotide sequence: TGTGCCAGCAGTTTATCGACGGGGAGGGGGGGCTACACCTTC. Its translation: CASSLSTGRGGYTF.